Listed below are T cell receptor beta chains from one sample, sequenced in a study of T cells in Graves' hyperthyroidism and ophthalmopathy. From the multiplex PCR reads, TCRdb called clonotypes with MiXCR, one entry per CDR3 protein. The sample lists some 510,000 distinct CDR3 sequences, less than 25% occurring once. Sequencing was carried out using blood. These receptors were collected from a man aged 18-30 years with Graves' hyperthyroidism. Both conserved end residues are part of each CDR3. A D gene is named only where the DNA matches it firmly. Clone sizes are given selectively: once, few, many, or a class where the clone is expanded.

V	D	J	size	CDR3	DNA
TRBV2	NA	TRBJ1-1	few	CASTPGWVPEAFF	TGTGCCAGCACCCCTGGGTGGGTTCCTGAAGCTTTCTTT
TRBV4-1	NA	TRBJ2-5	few	CASSQDPSRPTSQETQYF	TGCGCCAGCAGCCAAGACCCTTCAAGACCCACCTCCCAAGAGACCCAGTACTTC
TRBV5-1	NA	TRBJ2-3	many	CASSLVGTPCTDTQYF	TGCGCCAGCAGCTTGGTAGGTACTCCTTGCACTGATACGCAGTATTTT
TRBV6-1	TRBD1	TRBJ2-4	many	CASSEIVGQGRNIQYF	TGTGCCAGCAGTGAAATCGTAGGACAGGGGAGAAACATTCAGTACTTC
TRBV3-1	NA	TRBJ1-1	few	CASSQDSTEAFF	TGTGCCAGCAGCCAAGACTCAACTGAAGCTTTCTTT
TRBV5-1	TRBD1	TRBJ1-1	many	CASSLNAGGWTEAFF	TGCGCCAGCAGCTTGAACGCAGGGGGCTGGACTGAAGCTTTCTTT
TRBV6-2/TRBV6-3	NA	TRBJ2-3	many	CASSSLVGGWRDTQYF	TGTGCCAGCAGCTCACTAGTGGGGGGCTGGAGAGATACGCAGTATTTT
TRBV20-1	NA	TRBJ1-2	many	CSALLDGGYTF	TGCAGTGCTCTGCTGGACGGCGGCTACACCTTC
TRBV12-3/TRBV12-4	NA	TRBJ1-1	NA	CASSFGPAVRTEAFF	TGTGCCAGCAGTTTCGGGCCAGCAGTAAGGACTGAGGCTTTCTTT
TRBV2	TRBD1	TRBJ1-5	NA	CATQDRGDQPQHF	TGTGCCACCCAGGACAGGGGCGATCAGCCCCAGCATTTT
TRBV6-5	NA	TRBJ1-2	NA	CASSLQGSGYTF	TGTGCCAGCAGTCTACAGGGAAGCGGCTACACCTTC
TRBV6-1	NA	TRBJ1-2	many	CASSEGSLTHGYGYTF	TGTGCCAGCAGTGAAGGAAGCCTCACCCATGGCTATGGCTACACCTTC
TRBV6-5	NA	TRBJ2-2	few	CASSYSGDIGSGELFF	TGTGCCAGCAGTTACTCCGGGGATATTGGATCCGGGGAGCTGTTTTTT
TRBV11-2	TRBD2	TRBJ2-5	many	CASSPGLAMQTETQYF	TGTGCCAGCAGCCCAGGACTAGCAATGCAAACGGAGACCCAGTACTTC
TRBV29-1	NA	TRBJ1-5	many	CSASGALNQPQHF	TGCAGCGCCTCCGGGGCCCTCAATCAGCCCCAGCATTTT
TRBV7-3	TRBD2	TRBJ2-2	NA	CASSPGSAGERELFF	TGTGCCAGCAGCCCGGGGTCAGCGGGAGAAAGGGAGCTGTTTTTT
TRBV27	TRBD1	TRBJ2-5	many	CASSPWTGGRAETQYF	TGTGCCAGCAGTCCCTGGACAGGGGGCAGAGCGGAGACCCAGTACTTC
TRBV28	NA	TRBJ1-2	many	CASSSPGTKGSHGYTF	TGTGCCAGCAGTTCACCCGGGACAAAAGGATCCCATGGCTACACCTTC
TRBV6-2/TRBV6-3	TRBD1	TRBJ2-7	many	CASSLRTGSEQYF	TGTGCCAGCAGCCTTCGGACAGGGAGCGAGCAGTACTTC
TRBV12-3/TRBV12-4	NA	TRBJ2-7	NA	CASSHEPYEQYF	TGTGCCAGCAGCCATGAACCATACGAGCAGTACTTC
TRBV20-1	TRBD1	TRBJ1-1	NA	CSARDQGAGNTEAFF	TGCAGTGCTAGAGATCAGGGGGCCGGGAACACTGAAGCTTTCTTT
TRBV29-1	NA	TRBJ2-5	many	CSVVGSPETQYF	TGCAGCGTTGTAGGGAGCCCGGAGACCCAGTACTTC
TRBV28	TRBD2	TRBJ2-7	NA	CASTLRGGRGVYEQYF	TGTGCCAGCACTCTCCGGGGGGGCAGGGGTGTCTACGAGCAGTACTTC
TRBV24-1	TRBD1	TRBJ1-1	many	CATSDRQGNTEAFF	TGTGCCACCAGTGATAGACAGGGGAACACTGAAGCTTTCTTT
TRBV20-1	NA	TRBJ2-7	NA	CSARNPGYYEQYF	TGCAGTGCCAGGAACCCAGGATACTACGAGCAGTACTTC
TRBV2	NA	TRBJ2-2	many	CASRTGVNGELFF	TGTGCCAGCAGAACTGGGGTTAACGGGGAGCTGTTTTTT
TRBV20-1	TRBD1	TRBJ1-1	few	CSAREGAIWNTEAFF	TGCAGTGCTAGGGAGGGGGCAATTTGGAACACTGAAGCTTTCTTT
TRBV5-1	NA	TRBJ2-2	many	CASSLDVWTAQNTGELFF	TGCGCCAGCAGCTTGGACGTGTGGACAGCTCAGAACACCGGGGAGCTGTTTTTT
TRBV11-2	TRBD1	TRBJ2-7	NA	CASSLTGASHYEQYF	TGTGCCAGCAGTTTAACAGGGGCTTCGCACTACGAGCAGTACTTC
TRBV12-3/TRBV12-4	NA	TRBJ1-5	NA	CASSFKGVENQPQHF	TGTGCCAGCAGTTTTAAGGGGGTAGAGAATCAGCCCCAGCATTTT
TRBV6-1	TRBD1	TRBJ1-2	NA	CASSRGPDYGYTF	TGTGCCAGCAGCAGGGGGCCGGACTATGGCTACACCTTC
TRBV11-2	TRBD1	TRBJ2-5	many	CASSFGTAETQYF	TGTGCCAGCAGCTTCGGGACAGCAGAGACCCAGTACTTC
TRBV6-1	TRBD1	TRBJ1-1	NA	CASGNRGFTEAFF	TGTGCCAGCGGGAACAGGGGCTTCACTGAAGCTTTCTTT
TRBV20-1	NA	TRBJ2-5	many	CSAKKPRSQYF	TGCAGTGCTAAAAAACCGAGGAGCCAGTACTTC
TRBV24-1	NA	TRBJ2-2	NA	CATSASPGLETGELFF	TGTGCAACCAGTGCCTCGCCGGGGCTCGAGACCGGGGAGCTGTTTTTT
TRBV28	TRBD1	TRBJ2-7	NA	CASNWDRFYEQYF	TGTGCCAGCAACTGGGACAGGTTCTACGAGCAGTACTTC
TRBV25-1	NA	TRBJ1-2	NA	CASSEGQLYGYTF	TGTGCCAGCAGTGAAGGTCAGCTCTATGGCTACACCTTC
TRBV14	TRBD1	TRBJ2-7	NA	CASSQADPPTGESYEQYF	TGTGCCAGCAGCCAAGCCGATCCACCCACAGGGGAAAGCTACGAGCAGTACTTC
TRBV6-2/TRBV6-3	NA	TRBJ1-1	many	CASTPNMNTEAFF	TGTGCCAGCACGCCGAACATGAACACTGAAGCTTTCTTT
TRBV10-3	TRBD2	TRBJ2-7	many	CAISEAAGRAYEQYF	TGTGCCATCAGTGAGGCAGCGGGGAGGGCCTACGAGCAGTACTTC
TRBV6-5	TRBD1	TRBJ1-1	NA	CASSSTTGDTEAFF	TGTGCCAGCAGTTCAACGACAGGGGACACTGAAGCTTTCTTT
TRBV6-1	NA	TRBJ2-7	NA	CASSVGAAEGQQYF	TGTGCCAGCAGTGTAGGGGCAGCTGAAGGGCAGCAGTACTTC
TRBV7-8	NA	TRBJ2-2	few	CASSFVRGAGLSGELFF	TGTGCCAGCAGCTTCGTTAGAGGGGCCGGGTTGTCCGGGGAGCTGTTTTTT
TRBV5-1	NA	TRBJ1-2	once	CASSSSTPGGGNYGYTF	TGCGCCAGCAGCTCGTCAACCCCAGGCGGGGGTAACTATGGCTACACCTTC
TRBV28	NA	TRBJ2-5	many	CASSSGQHKETQYF	TGTGCCAGCAGTTCGGGACAACACAAAGAGACCCAGTACTTC
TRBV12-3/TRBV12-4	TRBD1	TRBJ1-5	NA	CASRDRAYQPQHF	TGTGCCAGCCGAGACAGGGCGTATCAGCCCCAGCATTTT
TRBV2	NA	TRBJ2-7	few	CASRRDWAHEQYF	TGTGCCAGCAGGAGGGACTGGGCCCACGAGCAGTACTTC
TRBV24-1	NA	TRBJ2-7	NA	CAARRFYEQYF	TGTGCCGCCCGGCGCTTCTACGAGCAGTACTTC
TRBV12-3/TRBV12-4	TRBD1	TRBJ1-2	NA	CASSWTGAKTNYGYTF	TGTGCCAGCAGTTGGACAGGGGCGAAAACTAACTATGGCTACACCTTC
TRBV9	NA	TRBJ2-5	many	CASSVRVQETQYF	TGTGCCAGCAGCGTAAGGGTTCAAGAGACCCAGTACTTC
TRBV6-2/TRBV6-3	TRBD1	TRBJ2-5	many	CASSSTPGQGAWETQYF	TGTGCCAGCAGTTCCACCCCCGGACAGGGGGCATGGGAGACCCAGTACTTC
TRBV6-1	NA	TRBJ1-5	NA	CASSRSRNRVGQPQHF	TGTGCCAGCAGCCGATCTCGAAACAGGGTTGGCCAGCCCCAGCATTTT
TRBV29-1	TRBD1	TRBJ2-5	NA	CSVDVLGTGLQPQYF	TGCAGCGTTGACGTACTAGGGACAGGGCTACAACCCCAGTACTTC
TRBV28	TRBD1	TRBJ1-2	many	CASSPRGQGARGYTF	TGTGCCAGCAGTCCTCGTGGACAGGGGGCGCGCGGCTACACCTTC
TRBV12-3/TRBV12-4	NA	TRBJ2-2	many	CASSFPTADKNTGELFF	TGTGCCAGCAGTTTCCCTACGGCAGACAAGAACACCGGGGAGCTGTTTTTT